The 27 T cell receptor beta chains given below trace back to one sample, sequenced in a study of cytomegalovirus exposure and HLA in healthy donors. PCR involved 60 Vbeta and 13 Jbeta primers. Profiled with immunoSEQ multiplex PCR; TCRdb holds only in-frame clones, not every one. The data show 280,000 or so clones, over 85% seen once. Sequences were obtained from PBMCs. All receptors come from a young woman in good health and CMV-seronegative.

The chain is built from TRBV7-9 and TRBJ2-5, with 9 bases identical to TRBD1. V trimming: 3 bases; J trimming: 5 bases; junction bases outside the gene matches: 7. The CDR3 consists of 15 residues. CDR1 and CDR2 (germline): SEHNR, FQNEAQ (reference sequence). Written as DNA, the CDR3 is TGTGCCAGCAGCTTCTTGGGACAGGGCGGTGAGACCCAGTACTTC. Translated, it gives CASSFLGQGGETQYF. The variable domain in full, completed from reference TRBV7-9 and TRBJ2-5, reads DTGVSQNPRHKITKRGQNVTFRCDPISEHNRLYWYRQTLGQGPEFLTYFQNEAQLEKSRLLSDRFSAERPKGSFSTLEIQRTEQGDSAMYLCASSFLGQGGETQYFGPGTRLLVL.

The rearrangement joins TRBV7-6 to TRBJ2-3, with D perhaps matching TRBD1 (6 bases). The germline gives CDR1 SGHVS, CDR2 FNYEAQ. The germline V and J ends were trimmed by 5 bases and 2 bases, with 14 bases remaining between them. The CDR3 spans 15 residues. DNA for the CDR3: TGTGCCAGCAGCGACAGGTATAGGTCCACAGATACGCAGTATTTT. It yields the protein CASSDRYRSTDTQYF.

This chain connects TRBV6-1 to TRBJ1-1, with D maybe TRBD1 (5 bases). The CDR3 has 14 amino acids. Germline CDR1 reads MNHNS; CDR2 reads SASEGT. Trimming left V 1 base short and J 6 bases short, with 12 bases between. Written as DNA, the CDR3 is TGTGCCAGCAGTGAAGATTATTCGGGGGCTGAAGCTTTCTTT. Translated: CASSEDYSGAEAFF.

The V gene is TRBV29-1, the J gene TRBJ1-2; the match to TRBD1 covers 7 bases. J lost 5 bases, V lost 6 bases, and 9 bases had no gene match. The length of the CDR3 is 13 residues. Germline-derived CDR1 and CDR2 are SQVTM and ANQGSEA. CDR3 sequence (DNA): TGCAGCGTAGACTACAGGGGTGATTATGGCTACACCTTC. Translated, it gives CSVDYRGDYGYTF. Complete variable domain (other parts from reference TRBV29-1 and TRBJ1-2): SAVISQKPSRDICQRGTSLTIQCQVDSQVTMMFWYRQQPGQSLTLIATANQGSEATYESGFVIDKFPISRPNLTFSTLTVSNMSPEDSSIYLCSVDYRGDYGYTFGSGTRLTVV.

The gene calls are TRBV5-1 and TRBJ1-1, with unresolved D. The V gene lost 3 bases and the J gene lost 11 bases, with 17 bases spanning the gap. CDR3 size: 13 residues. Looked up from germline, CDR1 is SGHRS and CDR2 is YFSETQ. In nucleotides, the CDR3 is TGCGCCAGCAGCTCCGACGGCGGCCTTTCGGCTTTCTTT. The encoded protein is CASSSDGGLSAFF.

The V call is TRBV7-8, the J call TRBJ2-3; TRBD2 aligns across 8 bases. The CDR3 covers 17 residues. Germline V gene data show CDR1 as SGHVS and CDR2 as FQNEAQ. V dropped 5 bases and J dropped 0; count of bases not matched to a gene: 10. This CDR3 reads CASSRLAQIQSTDTQYF. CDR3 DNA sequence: TGTGCCAGCAGCCGACTAGCGCAGATCCAAAGCACAGATACGCAGTATTTT.

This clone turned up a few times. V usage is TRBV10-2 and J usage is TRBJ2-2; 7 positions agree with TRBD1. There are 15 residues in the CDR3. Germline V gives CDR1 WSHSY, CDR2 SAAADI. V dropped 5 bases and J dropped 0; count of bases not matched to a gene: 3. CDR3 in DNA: TGCGCCAGCAGTAATCAGGGGGCGAACACCGGGGAGCTGTTTTTT. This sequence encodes CASSNQGANTGELFF.

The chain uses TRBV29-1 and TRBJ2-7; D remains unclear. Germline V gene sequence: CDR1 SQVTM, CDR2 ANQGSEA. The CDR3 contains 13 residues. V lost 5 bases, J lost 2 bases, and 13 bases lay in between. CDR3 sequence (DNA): TGCAGCGTTAGACGGAGTACCACCTACGAGCAGTACTTC. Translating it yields CSVRRSTTYEQYF.

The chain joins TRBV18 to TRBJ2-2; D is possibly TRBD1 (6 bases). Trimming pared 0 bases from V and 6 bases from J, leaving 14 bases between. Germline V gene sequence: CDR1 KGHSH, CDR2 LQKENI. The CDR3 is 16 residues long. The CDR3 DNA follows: TGTGCCAGCTCACCACCCCCAGGGGATTTGGCCGGGGAGCTGTTTTTT. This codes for CASSPPPGDLAGELFF.

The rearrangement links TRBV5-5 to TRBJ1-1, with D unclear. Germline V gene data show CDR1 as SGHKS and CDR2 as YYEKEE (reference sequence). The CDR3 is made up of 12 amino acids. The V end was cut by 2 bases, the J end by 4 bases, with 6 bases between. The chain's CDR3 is CASSLSGTEAFF. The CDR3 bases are TGTGCCAGCAGCTTATCGGGCACTGAAGCTTTCTTT.

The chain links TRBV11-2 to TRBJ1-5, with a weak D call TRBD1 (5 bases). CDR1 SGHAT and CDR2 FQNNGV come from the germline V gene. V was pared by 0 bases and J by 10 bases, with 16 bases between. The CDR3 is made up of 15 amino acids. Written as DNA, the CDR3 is TGTGCCAGCAGCTTAGATGGGGGGGGTCGTGGCCCCCAGCATTTT. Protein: CASSLDGGGRGPQHF.

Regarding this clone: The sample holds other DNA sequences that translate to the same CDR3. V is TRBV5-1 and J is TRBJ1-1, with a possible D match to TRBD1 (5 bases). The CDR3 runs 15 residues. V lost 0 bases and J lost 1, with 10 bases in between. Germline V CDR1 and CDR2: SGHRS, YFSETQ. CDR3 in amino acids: CASSLVSGGNTEAFF. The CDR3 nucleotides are TGCGCCAGCAGCTTGGTGTCCGGGGGGAACACTGAAGCTTTCTTT.

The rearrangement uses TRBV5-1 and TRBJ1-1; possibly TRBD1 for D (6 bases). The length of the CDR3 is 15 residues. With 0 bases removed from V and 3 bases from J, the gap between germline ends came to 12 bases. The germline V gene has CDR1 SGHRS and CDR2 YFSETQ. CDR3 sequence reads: CASSLGAGVDTEAFF. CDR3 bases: TGCGCCAGCAGCTTGGGGGCAGGGGTTGACACTGAAGCTTTCTTT. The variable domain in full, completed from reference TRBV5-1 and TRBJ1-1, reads KAGVTQTPRYLIKTRGQQVTLSCSPISGHRSVSWYQQTPGQGLQFLFEYFSETQRNKGNFPGRFSGRQFSNSRSEMNVSTLELGDSALYLCASSLGAGVDTEAFFGQGTRLTVV.

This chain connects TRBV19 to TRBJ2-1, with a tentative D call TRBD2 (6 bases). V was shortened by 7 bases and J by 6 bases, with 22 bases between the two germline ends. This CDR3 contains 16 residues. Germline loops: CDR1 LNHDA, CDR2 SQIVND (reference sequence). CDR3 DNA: TGTGCCAGTACCTTGCATCGGGACTCGCCGGGCAATGAGCAGTTCTTC. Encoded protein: CASTLHRDSPGNEQFF.

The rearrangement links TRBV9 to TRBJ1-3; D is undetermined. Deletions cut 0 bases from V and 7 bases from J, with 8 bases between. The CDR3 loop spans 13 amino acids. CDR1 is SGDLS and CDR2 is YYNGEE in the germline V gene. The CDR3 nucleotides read TGTGCCAGCAGCGTAGCGGAGGGCAACACCATATATTTT. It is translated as CASSVAEGNTIYF. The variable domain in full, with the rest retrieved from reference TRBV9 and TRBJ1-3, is DSGVTQTPKHLITATGQRVTLRCSPRSGDLSVYWYQQSLDQGLQFLIQYYNGEERAKGNILERFSAQQFPDLHSELNLSSLELGDSALYFCASSVAEGNTIYFGEGSWLTVV.

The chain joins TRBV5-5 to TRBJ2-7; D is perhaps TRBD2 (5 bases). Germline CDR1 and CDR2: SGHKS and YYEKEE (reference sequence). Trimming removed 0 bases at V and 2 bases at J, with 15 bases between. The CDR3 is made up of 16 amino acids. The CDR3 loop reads CASSLEYTRGTYEQYF. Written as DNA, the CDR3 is TGTGCCAGCAGCTTGGAGTACACCCGAGGGACCTACGAGCAGTACTTC.

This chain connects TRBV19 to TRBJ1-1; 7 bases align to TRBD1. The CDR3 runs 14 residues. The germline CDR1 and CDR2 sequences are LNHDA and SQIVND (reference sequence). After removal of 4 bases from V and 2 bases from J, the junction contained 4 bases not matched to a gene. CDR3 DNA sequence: TGTGCCAGTAGTAACAGGGGACCCAACACTGAAGCTTTCTTT. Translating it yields CASSNRGPNTEAFF.

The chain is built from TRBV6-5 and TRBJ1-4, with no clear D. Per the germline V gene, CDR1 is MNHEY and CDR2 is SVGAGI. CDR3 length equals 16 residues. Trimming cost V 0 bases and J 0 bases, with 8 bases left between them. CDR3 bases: TGTGCCAGCAGTTACTCGCGGTTGGCAACTAATGAAAAACTGTTTTTT. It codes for CASSYSRLATNEKLFF.

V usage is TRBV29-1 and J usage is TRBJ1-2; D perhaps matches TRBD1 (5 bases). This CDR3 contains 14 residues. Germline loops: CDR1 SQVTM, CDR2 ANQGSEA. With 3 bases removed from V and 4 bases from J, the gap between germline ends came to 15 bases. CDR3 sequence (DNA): TGCAGCGTTGAGCTCTTACAGGCTTCCTATGGCTACACCTTC. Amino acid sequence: CSVELLQASYGYTF.

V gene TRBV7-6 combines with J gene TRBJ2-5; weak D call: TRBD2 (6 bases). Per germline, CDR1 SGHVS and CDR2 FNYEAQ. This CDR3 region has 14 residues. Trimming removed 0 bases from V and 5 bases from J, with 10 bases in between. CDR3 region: CASSLATSQETQYF. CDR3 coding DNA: TGTGCCAGCAGCTTAGCGACTAGTCAGGAGACCCAGTACTTC.

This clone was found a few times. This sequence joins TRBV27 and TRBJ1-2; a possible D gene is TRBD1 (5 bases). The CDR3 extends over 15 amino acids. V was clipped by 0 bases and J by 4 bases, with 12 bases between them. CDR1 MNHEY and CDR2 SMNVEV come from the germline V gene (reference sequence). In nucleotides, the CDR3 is TGTGCCAGCAGTTTATCGGGGCAGACCCTCTATGGCTACACCTTC. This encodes CASSLSGQTLYGYTF.

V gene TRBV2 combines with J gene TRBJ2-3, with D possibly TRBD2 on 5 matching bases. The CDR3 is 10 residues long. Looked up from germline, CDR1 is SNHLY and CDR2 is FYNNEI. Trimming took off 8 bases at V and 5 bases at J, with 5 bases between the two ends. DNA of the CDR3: TGTGCCAGCCGGGGAGATACGCAGTATTTT. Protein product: CASRGDTQYF.

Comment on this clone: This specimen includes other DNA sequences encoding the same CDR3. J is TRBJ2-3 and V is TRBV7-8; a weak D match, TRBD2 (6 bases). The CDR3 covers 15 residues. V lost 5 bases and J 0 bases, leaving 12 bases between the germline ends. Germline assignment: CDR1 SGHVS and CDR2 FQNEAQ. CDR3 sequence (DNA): TGTGCCAGCAGCCCACTGGGACTGAGCACAGATACGCAGTATTTT. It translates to CASSPLGLSTDTQYF.

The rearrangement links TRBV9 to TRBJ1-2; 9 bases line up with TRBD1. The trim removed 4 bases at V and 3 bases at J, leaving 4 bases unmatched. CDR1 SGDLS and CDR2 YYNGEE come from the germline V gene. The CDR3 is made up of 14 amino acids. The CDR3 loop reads CASSPWDRDYGYTF. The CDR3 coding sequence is TGTGCCAGCAGCCCCTGGGACAGGGACTATGGCTACACCTTC.

In DNA, the CDR3 is TGTGCCAGTAGTTTGGCTAGCGGGGGCCGGGGCACAGATACGCAGTATTTT. It encodes CASSLASGGRGTDTQYF. The gene calls are TRBV19 and TRBJ2-3; TRBD2 matches at 10 bases. Germline-derived CDR1 and CDR2 are LNHDA and SQIVND (reference sequence). The CDR3 extends over 17 amino acids. V lost 5 bases to trimming and J lost 1 base; unmatched junction nucleotides: 9.

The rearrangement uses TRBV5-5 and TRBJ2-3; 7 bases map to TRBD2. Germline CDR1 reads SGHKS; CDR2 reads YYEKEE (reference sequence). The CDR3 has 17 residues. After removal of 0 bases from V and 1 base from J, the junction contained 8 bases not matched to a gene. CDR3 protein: CASSLVGLPQGTDTQYF. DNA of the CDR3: TGTGCCAGCAGCTTGGTGGGACTACCGCAAGGCACAGATACGCAGTATTTT.

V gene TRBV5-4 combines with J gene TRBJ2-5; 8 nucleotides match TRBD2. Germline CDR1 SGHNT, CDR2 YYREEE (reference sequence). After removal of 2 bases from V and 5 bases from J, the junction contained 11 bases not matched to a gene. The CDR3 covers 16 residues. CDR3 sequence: CASSLTSGGPQETQYF. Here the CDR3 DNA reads TGTGCCAGCAGCTTAACCAGCGGGGGACCTCAGGAGACCCAGTACTTC.